The table lists the clone carrying this TCR beta chain with a few counts. The CDR3 runs 14 residues. Trimming cost V 7 bases and J 2 bases; bases outside gene matches: 6. Germline-derived CDR1 and CDR2 are SNHLY and FYNNEI. A TCRbeta library incorporating unique molecular identifiers was prepared. A single record per CDR3 protein comes from TCRdb applying MiXCR to the PCR reads. The sample contains 700,000 to 950,000 distinct CDR3 sequences, about 16% of which appear only once. This entry comes from a study of T-cell reconstitution after alpha-beta-depleted transplantation in children. This clonotype was obtained from a male patient younger than 18 who had a stem cell transplant for acute lymphoblastic leukemia, so the T cells may come from the graft donor. The input for sequencing was PBMCs, mostly from graft donor cells, taken 360 days after TCRalphabeta/CD19-depleted stem cell transplant. The V call is TRBV2, the J call TRBJ2-5; 8 positions agree with TRBD2. CDR3: CASMQLAAQETQYF. CDR3 nucleotide sequence: TGTGCCAGCATGCAACTAGCGGCTCAAGAGACCCAGTACTTC.